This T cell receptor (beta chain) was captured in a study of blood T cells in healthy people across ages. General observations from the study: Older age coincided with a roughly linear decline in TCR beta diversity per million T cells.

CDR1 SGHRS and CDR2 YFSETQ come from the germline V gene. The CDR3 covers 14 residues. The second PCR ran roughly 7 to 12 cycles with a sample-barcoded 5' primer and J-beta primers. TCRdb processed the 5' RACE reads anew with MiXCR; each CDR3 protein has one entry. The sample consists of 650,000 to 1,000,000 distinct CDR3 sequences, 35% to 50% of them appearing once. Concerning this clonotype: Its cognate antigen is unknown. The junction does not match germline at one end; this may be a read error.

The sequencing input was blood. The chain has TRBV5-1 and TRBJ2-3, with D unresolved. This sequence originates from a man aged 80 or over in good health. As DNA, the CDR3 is TGCGCCGGCAGCTTGGAAGGCCGCACAGATACGCAGTATTTT. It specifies CAGSLEGRTDTQYF.